This passage covers 10 T cell receptor beta chains from one sample sequenced in a study of Ad26.COV2.S vaccination and SARS-CoV-2 variants. Sample treatment: roughly 18 received Ad26.COV2.S at low or high dose, single or two shots; about five received placebo; per-sample allocation not given. Collection of samples fell on day 63 after the first vaccine or placebo injection. Only in-frame clones appear in the TCRdb table, and some are missing; sequencing was by immunoSEQ multiplex PCR. Among nearly 400,000 clones listed, about 89% were seen once. The sequencing used peripheral blood, collected in a trial of Ad26.COV2.S vaccine versus placebo. These receptors were taken from a person aged 18-60 years who received the Ad26.COV2.S COVID-19 vaccine or a placebo.

The J gene is TRBJ2-7, the V gene TRBV29-1; 8 nucleotides agree with TRBD1. From germline, CDR1 is SQVTM and CDR2 ANQGSEA. This CDR3 is built from 17 residues. J was trimmed by 3 bases and V by 4 bases; bases with no gene match: 17. The CDR3 reads CSVGTGQSGLASYEQYF. DNA for the CDR3: TGCAGCGTTGGGACAGGGCAAAGTGGGCTAGCGAGCTACGAGCAGTACTTC.

The chain links TRBV7-2 to TRBJ1-5, with 8 bases matching TRBD1. V lost 2 bases and J lost 3; bases outside the gene matches: 12. This CDR3 spans 18 amino acids. Germline V lookup: CDR1 SGHTA, CDR2 FQGNSA. Written as DNA, the CDR3 is TGTGCCAGCAGCTTATATACATGGTCAGGGGGCTTCAATCAGCCCCAGCATTTT. Amino acid sequence: CASSLYTWSGGFNQPQHF.

DNA of the CDR3: TGTGCCAGCAGCTTGGCCGTGAGCTATGGCTACACCTTC. Residues: CASSLAVSYGYTF. The chain carries TRBV5-6 and TRBJ1-2; D ambiguous. The CDR3 sequence is 13 residues long. Deletions cut 0 bases from V and 4 bases from J, with 7 bases between. Germline CDR1 reads SGHDT; CDR2 reads YYEEEE.

The chain recombines TRBV9 with TRBJ2-5; D remains ambiguous. Germline V gene lookup returns CDR1 SGDLS and CDR2 YYNGEE. The CDR3 loop spans 14 amino acids. Trimming pared 1 base from V and 1 base from J, leaving 8 bases between. The CDR3 region has the DNA TGTGCCAGCAGCGTAAGACCGACCCAAGAGACCCAGTACTTC. Residues: CASSVRPTQETQYF.

V gene TRBV6-1 combines with J gene TRBJ2-1; D may be TRBD2 (6 bases). V was shortened by 3 bases and J by 4 bases, with 10 bases between the two germline ends. In germline, CDR1 is MNHNS, CDR2 SASEGT. The CDR3 spans 14 residues. CDR3 sequence: CASSDPGDYNEQFF. Written as DNA, the CDR3 is TGTGCCAGCAGTGATCCGGGGGATTACAATGAGCAGTTCTTC.

The J gene is TRBJ1-4, the V gene TRBV6-5; 7 nucleotides agree with TRBD1. Per germline, CDR1 MNHEY and CDR2 SVGAGI. The CDR3 is 14 residues long. J was trimmed by 3 bases and V by 6 bases; bases with no gene match: 4. The CDR3 protein is CASRRGQSNEKLFF. The CDR3 region has the DNA TGTGCCAGCAGGAGGGGGCAGTCTAATGAAAAACTGTTTTTT.

V usage is TRBV30 and J usage is TRBJ1-4, with TRBD1 matching 7 bases. The germline V gene has CDR1 GTSNPN and CDR2 SVGIG (reference sequence). J gave up 3 bases and V 5 bases, and 9 bases lay outside the gene matches. The CDR3 totals 15 residues. In nucleotides, the CDR3 is TGTGCCTGGGAACCCCCAGGGGGAGCTAATGAAAAACTGTTTTTT. This translates into CAWEPPGGANEKLFF.

The rearrangement links TRBV5-4 to TRBJ1-4; D gene ambiguous. V was pared by 4 bases and J by 5 bases, with 12 bases between. CDR1 and CDR2 (germline): SGHNT, YYREEE (reference sequence). CDR3 size: 14 residues. The CDR3 nucleotides read TGTGCCAGCAGCCTCCCCGGGATAAATGAAAAACTGTTTTTT. This gives the protein CASSLPGINEKLFF. Full variable domain (outside the CDR3, taken from reference TRBV5-4 and TRBJ1-4): ETGVTQSPTHLIKTRGQQVTLRCSSQSGHNTVSWYQQALGQGPQFIFQYYREEENGRGNFPPRFSGLQFPNYSSELNVNALELDDSALYLCASSLPGINEKLFFGSGTQLSVL.

The chain combines TRBV9 with TRBJ2-1; 10 nucleotides agree with TRBD2. CDR1 SGDLS and CDR2 YYNGEE come from the germline V gene. J gave up 8 bases and V 1 base, and 3 bases lay outside the gene matches. This CDR3 has 14 amino acids. This CDR3 is CASSVQREGHEQFF. CDR3 nucleotide sequence: TGTGCCAGCAGCGTACAGCGGGAGGGGCATGAGCAGTTCTTC.

V usage is TRBV12-5 and J usage is TRBJ1-1, with TRBD1 matching over 9 bases. The CDR3 is 13 residues long. The V gene end was trimmed by 7 bases and the J gene end by 2 bases; junction bases not matched to a gene: 2. CDR1 LGHNT and CDR2 FRNRAP come from the germline V gene. The CDR3 protein is CASADRGNTEAFF. In nucleotides, the CDR3 is TGTGCTAGTGCGGACAGGGGAAACACTGAAGCTTTCTTT.